The 5 T cell receptor beta chains in this list originate from one sample, sequenced in a study of memory CD4+ T cells and cytomegalovirus serostatus. Single viable CD3+CD4+CD8-CD45RO+ cells were sorted as the memory CD4+ T cells. Produced via immunoSEQ multiplex PCR; TCRdb's table is partial and in-frame only. The profile shows about 64,000 clones, approximately 71% of them singletons. Sequencing was performed on memory CD4+ T cells from blood. These receptors were collected from an adult in good health and CMV-seronegative.

The chain combines TRBV28 with TRBJ2-5; 7 nucleotides line up with TRBD1. With 10 bases clipped from V and 5 bases from J, the junction kept 7 bases outside the gene matches. Germline CDR1 is MDHEN and CDR2 is SYDVKM. The CDR3 has 12 amino acids. In nucleotides, the CDR3 is TGTGCCATCGGAGACAGGGAGGAGACCCAGTACTTC. Translating gives CAIGDREETQYF.

The rearrangement joins TRBV5-4 to TRBJ2-7; D is perhaps TRBD1 (5 bases). V gave up 0 bases and J gave up 9 bases, with 7 bases separating them. Germline V gene lookup returns CDR1 SGHNT and CDR2 YYREEE (reference sequence). This CDR3 has 11 amino acids. Here the CDR3 DNA reads TGTGCCAGCAGCTTGGAAGGGGCGCAGTACTTC. Translation: CASSLEGAQYF. Variable domain in full (rest from reference TRBV5-4 and TRBJ2-7): ETGVTQSPTHLIKTRGQQVTLRCSSQSGHNTVSWYQQALGQGPQFIFQYYREEENGRGNFPPRFSGLQFPNYSSELNVNALELDDSALYLCASSLEGAQYFGPGTRLTVT.

The chain carries TRBV10-2 and TRBJ1-5, with D maybe TRBD1 (6 bases). This CDR3 region has 13 residues. CDR1 and CDR2 from the germline V gene are WSHSY and SAAADI. V was shortened by 7 bases and J by 7 bases, with 14 bases between the two germline ends. Here the CDR3 reads CASTGGAMQPQHF. CDR3 coding DNA: TGCGCCAGCACCGGGGGGGCTATGCAGCCCCAGCATTTT.

The rearrangement links TRBV6-6 to TRBJ1-3; D unresolved. The CDR3 length is 15 residues. V lost 6 bases, J lost 4 bases, and 16 bases lay in between. Germline loops: CDR1 MNHNY, CDR2 SVGAGI (reference sequence). Here the CDR3 DNA reads TGTGCCAGCAGCTCCCGGGCGACCTCCGGAAACACCATATATTTT. It is translated as CASSSRATSGNTIYF.

The chain combines TRBV6-1 with TRBJ2-1; TRBD2 matches 9 bases. This CDR3 region has 15 residues. The germline V gene has CDR1 MNHNS and CDR2 SASEGT. Unmatched junction bases numbered 10, after V lost 6 bases and J lost 7 bases. The CDR3 DNA reads TGTGCCAGCAGCGCCGTAGCGGGAGCCAAGAATGAGCAGTTCTTC. As protein: CASSAVAGAKNEQFF.